The rows below give T cell receptor beta chains drawn from one sample of a study of regulatory T cells in long-lasting Graves disease. TCRdb recomputed calls from the multiplex PCR reads with MiXCR, one row per CDR3 protein. Of some 200,000 distinct CDR3 sequences detected, 15% to 20% appear once; the ten largest clones hold 10% to 15%. These data were also filed under a second study, of T cells in Graves' hyperthyroidism and ophthalmopathy.

The material was peripheral blood mononuclear cells (PBMCs), obtained at new diagnosis, from a patient treated with antithyroid drugs. The source is a woman in her twenties or thirties with Graves disease. Each CDR3 is given with its conserved first and last residue. The D gene is left open where the match is weak. Where a row states a size, it is once, few, many or the class of an expanded clone; other rows omit it.

j_gene: TRBJ2-5
abundance: many
v_gene: TRBV30
d_gene: .
CDR3nt: TGTGCCTGGAGTTATAAGTGGGAGACCCAGTACTTC
CDR3aa: CAWSYKWETQYF

j_gene: TRBJ1-5
abundance: many
v_gene: TRBV28
d_gene: .
CDR3nt: TGTGCCAGCAGACTAATCCAGGGCAATCAGCCCCAGCATTTT
CDR3aa: CASRLIQGNQPQHF

j_gene: TRBJ2-5
abundance: many
v_gene: TRBV3-1
d_gene: TRBD2
CDR3nt: TGTGCCAGCAGCCAAACCGGGACTAGCGGACAAGAGACCCAGTACTTC
CDR3aa: CASSQTGTSGQETQYF

j_gene: TRBJ1-1
abundance: many
v_gene: TRBV28
d_gene: .
CDR3nt: TGTGCCAGCAATTTTTTGGCGCACACTGAAGCTTTCTTT
CDR3aa: CASNFLAHTEAFF

j_gene: TRBJ1-6
abundance: many
v_gene: TRBV12-3/TRBV12-4
d_gene: TRBD1
CDR3nt: TGTGCCAGCTCATGGACAGGGGTAAATTCACCCCTCCACTTT
CDR3aa: CASSWTGVNSPLHF

j_gene: TRBJ1-4
abundance: many
v_gene: TRBV30
d_gene: .
CDR3nt: TGTGCCTGGAGTGCCCAGGGAGATTTACTGTTTTTT
CDR3aa: CAWSAQGDLLFF

j_gene: TRBJ1-5
abundance: many
v_gene: TRBV7-8
d_gene: .
CDR3nt: TGTGCCAGCAGCCCTACCACAGGGACCCTTCATAGCAATCAGCCCCAGCATTTT
CDR3aa: CASSPTTGTLHSNQPQHF

j_gene: TRBJ1-1
abundance: .
v_gene: TRBV12-3/TRBV12-4
d_gene: TRBD1
CDR3nt: TGTGCCAGCAGTACCTGGGACAGGGTGGGGTACACTGAAGCTTTCTTT
CDR3aa: CASSTWDRVGYTEAFF

j_gene: TRBJ1-5
abundance: many
v_gene: TRBV18
d_gene: TRBD1
CDR3nt: TGTGCCAGCTCACATCGGGGACAGGGGGCGTCAAGCAATCAGCCCCAGCATTTT
CDR3aa: CASSHRGQGASSNQPQHF

j_gene: TRBJ2-3
abundance: many
v_gene: TRBV6-2/TRBV6-3
d_gene: .
CDR3nt: TGTGCCAGCAGTTCCCACGACGTGGGTTTCGACGGGTATTTT
CDR3aa: CASSSHDVGFDGYF

j_gene: TRBJ2-3
abundance: many
v_gene: TRBV2
d_gene: .
CDR3nt: TGTGCCACCCTAAGGGGGGGGGAAGTAGATACGCAGTATTTT
CDR3aa: CATLRGGEVDTQYF

j_gene: TRBJ1-2
abundance: many
v_gene: TRBV20-1
d_gene: .
CDR3nt: TGCAGTGCTAGGGGTTGGGGGAATGGCTACACCTTC
CDR3aa: CSARGWGNGYTF

j_gene: TRBJ1-2
abundance: many
v_gene: TRBV28
d_gene: .
CDR3nt: TGTGCCAGCAGTTTGGCAGGGGCCTATGGCTACACCTTC
CDR3aa: CASSLAGAYGYTF

j_gene: TRBJ1-5
abundance: many
v_gene: TRBV12-5
d_gene: .
CDR3nt: TGTGCTAGTGTGTCAGTTCAGCCCCAGCATTTT
CDR3aa: CASVSVQPQHF

j_gene: TRBJ2-1
abundance: many
v_gene: TRBV27
d_gene: .
CDR3nt: TGTGCCAGCAGTTTATCGGCCAGGGGAAATGAGCAGTTCTTC
CDR3aa: CASSLSARGNEQFF

j_gene: TRBJ2-5
abundance: many
v_gene: TRBV2
d_gene: .
CDR3nt: TGTGCCAGCAGTGAATTTACAGGACAAGAGACCCAGTACTTC
CDR3aa: CASSEFTGQETQYF

j_gene: TRBJ2-3
abundance: many
v_gene: TRBV4-1
d_gene: TRBD1
CDR3nt: TGCGCCAGCGCTCAAACCGGGACAGCACGCACAGATACGCAGTATTTT
CDR3aa: CASAQTGTARTDTQYF

j_gene: TRBJ2-1
abundance: many
v_gene: TRBV6-2/TRBV6-3
d_gene: .
CDR3nt: TGTGCCAGCAGTCCTGATTGGGGGGTTCGGGAGCAGTTCTTC
CDR3aa: CASSPDWGVREQFF

j_gene: TRBJ2-7
abundance: many
v_gene: TRBV7-6
d_gene: TRBD1
CDR3nt: TGTGCCAGCAGCTCGGACAGGGTCCCCTCCTACGAGCAGTACTTC
CDR3aa: CASSSDRVPSYEQYF

j_gene: TRBJ2-7
abundance: many
v_gene: TRBV12-3/TRBV12-4
d_gene: .
CDR3nt: TGTGCCAGCGGGGGCCCAGGGAGCTACGAGCAGTACTTC
CDR3aa: CASGGPGSYEQYF

j_gene: TRBJ2-1
abundance: .
v_gene: TRBV29-1
d_gene: .
CDR3nt: TGCAGCGTTGAAGAGAGGAGGAATGAGCAGTTCTTC
CDR3aa: CSVEERRNEQFF

j_gene: TRBJ1-1
abundance: many
v_gene: TRBV6-2/TRBV6-3
d_gene: TRBD1
CDR3nt: TGTGCCTCGCAAGGACAGGGCCACACTGAAGCTTTCTTT
CDR3aa: CASQGQGHTEAFF

j_gene: TRBJ2-7
abundance: many
v_gene: TRBV28
d_gene: .
CDR3nt: TGTGCCAGCAGTTTAGAGAGTAGCTCCTACGAGCAGTACTTC
CDR3aa: CASSLESSSYEQYF

j_gene: TRBJ1-6
abundance: many
v_gene: TRBV19
d_gene: TRBD1
CDR3nt: TGTGCCAGTAGTACGTACTACGGGACAGCTAATTCACCCCTCCACTTT
CDR3aa: CASSTYYGTANSPLHF

j_gene: TRBJ2-5
abundance: .
v_gene: TRBV12-3/TRBV12-4
d_gene: TRBD1
CDR3nt: TGTGCCAGCAGTCAACGCGACAGGGGGGTTGAGACCCAGTACTTC
CDR3aa: CASSQRDRGVETQYF

j_gene: TRBJ1-2
abundance: many
v_gene: TRBV28
d_gene: .
CDR3nt: TGTGCCAGCATCCCCAGGGGCACTCCCGAGGGCTACACCTTC
CDR3aa: CASIPRGTPEGYTF

j_gene: TRBJ1-5
abundance: many
v_gene: TRBV20-1
d_gene: .
CDR3nt: TGCAGTGCTGCCGCCGGGACGGGGAGCTATAGCAATCAGCCCCAGCATTTT
CDR3aa: CSAAAGTGSYSNQPQHF

j_gene: TRBJ2-7
abundance: .
v_gene: TRBV4-2
d_gene: TRBD2
CDR3nt: TGTGCCAGCAGCCAAGATGAGACTAGCGCCTACGAGCAGTACTTC
CDR3aa: CASSQDETSAYEQYF

j_gene: TRBJ1-6
abundance: many
v_gene: TRBV28
d_gene: .
CDR3nt: TGTGCCAGCAGTTTAAAAGAGGGGGGTAGCTCACCCCTCCACTTT
CDR3aa: CASSLKEGGSSPLHF

j_gene: TRBJ2-7
abundance: many
v_gene: TRBV12-3/TRBV12-4
d_gene: TRBD1
CDR3nt: TGTGCCAGCAGTCGACAGGGGGGCTCCTACGAGCAGTACTTC
CDR3aa: CASSRQGGSYEQYF

j_gene: TRBJ1-6
abundance: few
v_gene: TRBV28
d_gene: TRBD1
CDR3nt: TGTGCCAGCAGTTTGCCCACAGGGGGTATTTCACCCCCCCACTTT
CDR3aa: CASSLPTGGISPPHF

j_gene: TRBJ2-7
abundance: many
v_gene: TRBV30
d_gene: TRBD2
CDR3nt: TGTGCCTGGAGTGTTGGTGCGGGAGGTTCCTCCCAGCAGTACTTC
CDR3aa: CAWSVGAGGSSQQYF

j_gene: TRBJ1-4
abundance: many
v_gene: TRBV28
d_gene: .
CDR3nt: TGTGCCAGCTTCCGGGGCGTCAATGAAAAACTGTTTTTT
CDR3aa: CASFRGVNEKLFF

j_gene: TRBJ1-6
abundance: many
v_gene: TRBV7-2
d_gene: .
CDR3nt: TGTGCCAGCAGCTTAGCGGCAACAGGGAATTCACCCCTCCACTTT
CDR3aa: CASSLAATGNSPLHF

j_gene: TRBJ2-7
abundance: .
v_gene: TRBV20-1
d_gene: .
CDR3nt: TGCAGTGCTCCCCTTGAGGGGATCCCACCCTACGAGCAGTACTTC
CDR3aa: CSAPLEGIPPYEQYF

j_gene: TRBJ1-5
abundance: many
v_gene: TRBV6-2/TRBV6-3
d_gene: .
CDR3nt: TGTGCCAGCAGTTGGCGGCAGGCGAGCAATCAGCCCCAGCATTTT
CDR3aa: CASSWRQASNQPQHF

j_gene: TRBJ2-7
abundance: .
v_gene: TRBV7-6
d_gene: .
CDR3nt: TGTGCCAGCAGCCGGGGGACTTTTGGGAGTTACGAGCAGTACTTC
CDR3aa: CASSRGTFGSYEQYF

j_gene: TRBJ1-1
abundance: many
v_gene: TRBV11-1
d_gene: .
CDR3nt: TGTGCCAGCAGCTTAGTGTCAGGTGCCACTGAAGCTTTCTTT
CDR3aa: CASSLVSGATEAFF

j_gene: TRBJ1-2
abundance: many
v_gene: TRBV5-1
d_gene: .
CDR3nt: TGCGCCAGCAGCTTGGACCAGGGTGGTGGCTACACCTTC
CDR3aa: CASSLDQGGGYTF

j_gene: TRBJ1-4
abundance: .
v_gene: TRBV7-9
d_gene: .
CDR3nt: TGTGCCAGCAGCTTAGAACCAGGGGCCAATGAAAAACTGTTTTTT
CDR3aa: CASSLEPGANEKLFF

j_gene: TRBJ1-1
abundance: few
v_gene: TRBV5-1
d_gene: TRBD1
CDR3nt: TGCGCCAGCAGCATGTCAGGGACAGGGGGCGCGGGGGTCACTGAAGCTTTCTTT
CDR3aa: CASSMSGTGGAGVTEAFF

j_gene: TRBJ2-7
abundance: many
v_gene: TRBV20-1
d_gene: .
CDR3nt: TGCAGTGCTAGAGGGCCGGTGACCTTTGGGGAGCAGTACTTC
CDR3aa: CSARGPVTFGEQYF

j_gene: TRBJ2-4
abundance: many
v_gene: TRBV12-3/TRBV12-4
d_gene: .
CDR3nt: TGTGCCAGCAGCCATCTAGCGGCCAAAAACATTCAGTACTTC
CDR3aa: CASSHLAAKNIQYF

j_gene: TRBJ1-4
abundance: .
v_gene: TRBV20-1
d_gene: .
CDR3nt: TGCAGTGCTAGAGAATTCGGTTATGAAAAACTGTTTTTT
CDR3aa: CSAREFGYEKLFF

j_gene: TRBJ2-7
abundance: many
v_gene: TRBV11-3
d_gene: .
CDR3nt: TGTGCCAGCAGCTTAGTCCCGGGGGGCTCGTCACGGTACTTC
CDR3aa: CASSLVPGGSSRYF

j_gene: TRBJ1-2
abundance: few
v_gene: TRBV29-1
d_gene: TRBD1
CDR3nt: TGCAGCGGCCAGGGGGGAGGGGGCTACACCTTC
CDR3aa: CSGQGGGGYTF

j_gene: TRBJ2-1
abundance: many
v_gene: TRBV6-2/TRBV6-3
d_gene: .
CDR3nt: TGTGCCAGCAGTAAGGGTAGCGTAAGCTCCTACAATGAGCAGTTCTTC
CDR3aa: CASSKGSVSSYNEQFF

j_gene: TRBJ2-7
abundance: .
v_gene: TRBV15
d_gene: TRBD2
CDR3nt: TGTGCCACCAGCTCTTTAGCGGGGAGCTCCTACGAGCAGTACTTC
CDR3aa: CATSSLAGSSYEQYF

j_gene: TRBJ2-1
abundance: .
v_gene: TRBV9
d_gene: TRBD1
CDR3nt: TGTGCCAGCAGCGGTCGGACAGGTCACAATGAGCAGTTCTTC
CDR3aa: CASSGRTGHNEQFF

j_gene: TRBJ2-2
abundance: many
v_gene: TRBV28
d_gene: .
CDR3nt: TGTGCCAGCAGTTTAATTCAGGGCTCCGGGGAGCTGTTTTTT
CDR3aa: CASSLIQGSGELFF

j_gene: TRBJ1-4
abundance: .
v_gene: TRBV15
d_gene: TRBD1
CDR3nt: TGTGCCACCAGCAGACTAGGACAGGCTCGTGAAAAACTGTTTTTT
CDR3aa: CATSRLGQAREKLFF